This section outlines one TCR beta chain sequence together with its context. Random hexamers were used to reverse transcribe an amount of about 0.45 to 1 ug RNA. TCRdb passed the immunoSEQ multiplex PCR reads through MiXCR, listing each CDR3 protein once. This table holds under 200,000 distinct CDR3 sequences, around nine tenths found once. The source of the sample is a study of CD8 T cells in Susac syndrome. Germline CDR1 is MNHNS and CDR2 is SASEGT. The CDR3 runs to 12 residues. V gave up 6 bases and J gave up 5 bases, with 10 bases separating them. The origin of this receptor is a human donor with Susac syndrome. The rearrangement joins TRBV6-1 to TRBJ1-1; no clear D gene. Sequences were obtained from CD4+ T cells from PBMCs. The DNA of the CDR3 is TGTGCCAGCAGCGGACGTCTGACTGAAGCTTTCTTT. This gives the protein CASSGRLTEAFF.